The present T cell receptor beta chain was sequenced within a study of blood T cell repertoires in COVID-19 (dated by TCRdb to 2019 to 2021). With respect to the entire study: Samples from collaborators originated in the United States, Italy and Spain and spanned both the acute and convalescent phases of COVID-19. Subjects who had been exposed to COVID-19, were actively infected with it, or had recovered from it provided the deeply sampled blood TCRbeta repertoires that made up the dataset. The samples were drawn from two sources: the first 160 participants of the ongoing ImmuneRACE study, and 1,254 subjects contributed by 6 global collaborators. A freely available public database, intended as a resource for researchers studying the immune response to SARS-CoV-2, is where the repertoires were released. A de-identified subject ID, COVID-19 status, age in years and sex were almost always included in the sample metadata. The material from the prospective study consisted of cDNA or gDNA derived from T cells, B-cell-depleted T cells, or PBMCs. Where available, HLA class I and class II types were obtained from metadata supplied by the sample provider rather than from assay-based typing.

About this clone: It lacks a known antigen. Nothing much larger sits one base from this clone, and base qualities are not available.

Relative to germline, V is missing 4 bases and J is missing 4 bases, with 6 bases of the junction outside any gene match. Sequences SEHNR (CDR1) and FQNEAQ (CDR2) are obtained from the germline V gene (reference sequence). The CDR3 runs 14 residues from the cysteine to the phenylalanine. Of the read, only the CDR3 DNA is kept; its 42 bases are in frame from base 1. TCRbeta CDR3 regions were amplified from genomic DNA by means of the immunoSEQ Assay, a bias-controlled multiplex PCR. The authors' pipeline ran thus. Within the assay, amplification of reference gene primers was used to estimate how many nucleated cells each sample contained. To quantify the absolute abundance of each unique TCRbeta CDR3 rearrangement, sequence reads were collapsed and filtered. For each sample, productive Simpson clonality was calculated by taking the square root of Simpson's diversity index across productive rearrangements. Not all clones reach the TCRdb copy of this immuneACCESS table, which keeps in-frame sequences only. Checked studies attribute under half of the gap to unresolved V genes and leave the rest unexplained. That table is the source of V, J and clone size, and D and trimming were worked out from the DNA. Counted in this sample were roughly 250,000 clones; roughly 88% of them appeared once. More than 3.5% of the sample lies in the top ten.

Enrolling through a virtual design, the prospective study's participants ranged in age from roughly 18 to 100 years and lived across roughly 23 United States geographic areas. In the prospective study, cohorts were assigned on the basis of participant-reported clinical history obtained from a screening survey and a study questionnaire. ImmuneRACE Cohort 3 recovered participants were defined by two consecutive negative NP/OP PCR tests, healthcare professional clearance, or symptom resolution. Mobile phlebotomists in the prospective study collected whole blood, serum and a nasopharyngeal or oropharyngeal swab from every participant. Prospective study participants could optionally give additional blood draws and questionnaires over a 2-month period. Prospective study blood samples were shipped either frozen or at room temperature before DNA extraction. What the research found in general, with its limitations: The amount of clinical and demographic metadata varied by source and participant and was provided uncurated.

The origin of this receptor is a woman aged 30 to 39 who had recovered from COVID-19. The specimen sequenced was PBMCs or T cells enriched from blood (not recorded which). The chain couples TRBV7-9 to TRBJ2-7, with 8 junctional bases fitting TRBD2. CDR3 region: CASSSGTSSYEQYF. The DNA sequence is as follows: TGTGCCAGCAGCTCCGGGACTAGTTCTTACGAGCAGTACTTC.